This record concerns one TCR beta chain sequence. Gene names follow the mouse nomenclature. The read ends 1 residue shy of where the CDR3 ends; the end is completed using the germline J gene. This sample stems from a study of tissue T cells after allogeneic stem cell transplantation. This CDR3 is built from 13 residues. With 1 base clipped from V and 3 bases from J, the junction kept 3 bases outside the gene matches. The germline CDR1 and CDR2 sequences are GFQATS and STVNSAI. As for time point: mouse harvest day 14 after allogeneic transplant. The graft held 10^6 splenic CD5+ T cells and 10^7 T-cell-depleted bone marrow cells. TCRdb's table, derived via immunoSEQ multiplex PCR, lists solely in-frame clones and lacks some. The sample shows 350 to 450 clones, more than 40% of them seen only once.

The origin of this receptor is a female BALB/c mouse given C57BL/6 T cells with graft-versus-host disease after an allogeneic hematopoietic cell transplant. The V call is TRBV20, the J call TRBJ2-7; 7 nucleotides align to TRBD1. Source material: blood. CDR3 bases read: TGTGGTGCTAGGGCGGGACAGTACTATGAACAGTAC. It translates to CGARAGQYYEQY. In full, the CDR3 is CGARAGQYYEQYF.